A single sample gave rise to the 9 T cell receptor beta chains below, sequenced in a study of vaccination effects on CD4 cells after COVID-19. Following 10 days of culture, CD4+ T cells were isolated. Two-dose BNT162b2 or mRNA-1273 vaccination was given to participants. These receptors have no identified antigens. Here immunoSEQ multiplex PCR was the method, and the copy in TCRdb shows in-frame clones only, minus some. The sample consists of more than 60,000 clones, about 67% of them appearing once. This material consisted of CD4+ T cells from PBMCs cultured without peptide, taken after COVID-19 vaccination. These receptors were taken from a human donor who received a COVID-19 vaccine.

The rearrangement uses TRBV5-1 and TRBJ2-7; TRBD2 is a possible D gene (6 bases). There are 14 residues in the CDR3. V lost 0 bases, J lost 7 bases, and 14 bases lay in between. CDR1 is SGHRS, CDR2 YFSETQ, per germline. CDR3 region: CASSLVAGSSEQYV. DNA for the CDR3: TGCGCCAGCAGCTTGGTGGCGGGGTCTTCTGAGCAGTACGTC.

V and J are TRBV2 and TRBJ1-6; 7 bases map to TRBD1. Germline CDR1 SNHLY, CDR2 FYNNEI. V lost 5 bases, J lost 7 bases, and 11 bases stayed unmatched. This CDR3 contains 16 residues. This CDR3 reads CASSRGEGDRNSPLHF. The CDR3 region has the DNA TGTGCCAGCAGTCGGGGGGAGGGGGACAGAAATTCACCCCTCCACTTT. The full variable domain, with the rest looked up from reference TRBV2 and TRBJ1-6, is EPEVTQTPSHQVTQMGQEVILRCVPISNHLYFYWYRQILGQKVEFLVSFYNNEISEKSEIFDDQFSVERPDGSNFTLKIRSTKLEDSAMYFCASSRGEGDRNSPLHFGNGTRLTVT.

The table lists this clone with a few counts. The chain uses TRBV28 and TRBJ1-5, with no clear D. The germline CDR1 and CDR2 sequences are MDHEN and SYDVKM. V lost 3 bases and J lost 5, with 11 bases in between. The CDR3 is 14 amino acids. Written as DNA, the CDR3 is TGTGCCAGCAGTTTTGTGGGGAAGGATCAGCCCCAGCATTTT. Its protein is CASSFVGKDQPQHF.

This chain uses TRBV7-2 with TRBJ2-3; 12 bases map to TRBD2. The CDR3 runs 17 residues. After removal of 1 base from V and 5 bases from J, the junction contained 7 bases not matched to a gene. Per the germline V gene, CDR1 is SGHTA and CDR2 is FQGNSA. The CDR3 sequence is CASSLGASGGAQDTQYF. The DNA of the CDR3 is TGTGCCAGCAGCTTAGGGGCTAGCGGGGGGGCCCAAGATACGCAGTATTTT.

The chain recombines TRBV5-1 with TRBJ2-2; D is uncertain. CDR3 length: 13 residues. V was cut by 0 bases and J by 7 bases, with 7 bases left in between. Germline assignment: CDR1 SGHRS and CDR2 YFSETQ. This CDR3 is CASSLVVSGELFF. CDR3 sequence (DNA): TGCGCCAGCAGCTTGGTGGTTAGCGGGGAGCTGTTTTTT.

The CDR3 protein is CASSVGQAHTGELFF. CDR3 DNA: TGTGCCAGCAGCGTAGGCCAGGCGCACACCGGGGAGCTGTTTTTT. The J gene is TRBJ2-2, the V gene TRBV9, with D uncertain. Germline V CDR1 and CDR2: SGDLS, YYNGEE. Trimming stripped 0 bases from V and 3 bases from J, with 9 bases between. The CDR3 extends over 15 amino acids.

This chain uses TRBV15 with TRBJ2-7; 12 bases are shared with TRBD1. The CDR3 sequence is 14 residues long. Per germline, CDR1 LNHNV and CDR2 YYDKDF (reference sequence). The junction had 1 base not matched to a gene; V was cut back by 3 bases and J by 4 bases. The CDR3 coding sequence is TGTGCCACCAGCAGGGGACAGGGGGCGTACGAGCAGTACGTC. Protein product: CATSRGQGAYEQYV.

The chain employs TRBV3-1 (or the pseudogene TRBV3-2) and TRBJ2-5; a possible D gene is TRBD2 (5 bases). Trimming took off 3 bases at V and 3 bases at J, with 11 bases between the two ends. From germline, CDR1 is LGHDT and CDR2 YNNKEL (reference sequence). This CDR3 is 14 amino acids long. The CDR3 here is CASSQNGVEETQYF. The CDR3 DNA sequence: TGTGCCAGCAGCCAGAACGGGGTGGAAGAGACCCAGTACTTC.

This clone has just one count. This chain links TRBV5-1 with TRBJ2-3; D tentatively reads TRBD1 or TRBD2 (5 bases each). Trimming pared 0 bases from V and 4 bases from J, leaving 12 bases between. Looked up from germline, CDR1 is SGHRS and CDR2 is YFSETQ. CDR3 length: 15 amino acids. The CDR3 sequence: CASSLGGASPDTQYF. CDR3 nucleotide sequence: TGCGCCAGCAGCTTGGGAGGGGCTAGCCCAGATACGCAGTATTTT.